This T cell receptor beta chain stems from a study of T cell responses to AZD1222 COVID-19 vaccine. CDR3 length equals 15 residues. V lost 2 bases and J lost 6; bases outside the gene matches: 10. Germline CDR1 SGHDT, CDR2 YYEEEE. Findings and limits, study-wide: Of spike-specific TCRs, nearly half reportedly target regions left unmutated in variants. In a largely white British group with more females than males, clonal diversity was possibly underestimated. Across the whole spike, CD4 TCRs peaked at regions 160-218 and 743-854.

In regard to this clone: Its target is unknown.

Clones were sequenced by immunoSEQ multiplex PCR, and TCRdb holds only the in-frame ones, with some missing. This table holds about 150,000 clones, just over 90% found once. This rearrangement joins TRBV5-6 to TRBJ1-2; TRBD1 agrees at 7 bases. The TCR sequence derives from an adult who received the AZD1222 COVID-19 vaccine. The sequencing used peripheral blood, collected 28 days after the second AZD1222 dose. This CDR3 is CASSFVRRGGDGYTF. In DNA form, the CDR3 reads TGTGCCAGCAGCTTTGTTCGGCGAGGGGGCGATGGCTACACCTTC.